The rows below give T cell receptor beta chains drawn from one sample of a study of CD8 T cell repertoires and HIV-1 epitope variants. TCRdb's copy holds only in-frame clones and misses some; the assay was immunoSEQ multiplex PCR. The data hold approximately 4,000 clones, with about three quarters observed a single time. Which antigens these TCRs recognize remains unknown. The sequencing input was cultured CD8+ T cells derived from PBMCs. Every receptor here comes from a male donor with HIV. CDR3s include the opening cysteine and the closing phenylalanine or tryptophan. A D gene is named only where the DNA matches it firmly. Clone size appears in some rows only: once, few, many, or a class for an expanded clone.

TRBJ2-7 | TRBV2 | few | 11 | . | CASSGDGKQYF | TGTGCCAGCAGTGGGGATGGGAAGCAGTACTTC
TRBJ2-3 | TRBV27 | . | 19 | TRBD2 | CASSSLSLGVREEEDTQYF | TGTGCCAGCAGTTCACTTTCGTTGGGTGTTCGGGAGGAAGAAGATACGCAGTATTTT
TRBJ2-7 | TRBV7-9 | . | 13 | . | CASSKEGDSEQYF | TGTGCCAGCAGTAAAGAAGGGGATAGCGAGCAGTACTTC
TRBJ1-5 | TRBV19 | once | 13 | TRBD1 | CASSPDRGQPQHF | TGTGCCAGTAGTCCAGACAGGGGACAGCCCCAGCATTTT
TRBJ1-5 | TRBV19 | . | 14 | . | CASTIFNGNQPQHF | TGTGCCAGTACTATTTTTAATGGCAATCAGCCCCAGCATTTT
TRBJ1-4 | TRBV27 | few | 15 | . | CASRRGGSWFEKLFF | TGTGCCAGCAGACGTGGAGGATCATGGTTTGAAAAACTGTTTTTT
TRBJ1-1 | TRBV29-1 | few | 15 | . | CSVVPMGLGGTEAFF | TGCAGCGTCGTACCGATGGGACTTGGAGGCACTGAAGCTTTCTTT
TRBJ1-3 | TRBV5-6 | . | 14 | . | CASSLDLGGNTIYF | TGTGCCAGCAGCTTGGACTTAGGAGGAAACACCATATATTTT
TRBJ2-7 | TRBV25-1 | few | 17 | TRBD1 | CASSSDRWDRETYEQYF | TGTGCCAGCAGTAGTGACCGATGGGACAGGGAAACCTACGAGCAGTACTTC
TRBJ1-1 | TRBV12-5 | . | 13 | . | CASGLSMNTEAFF | TGTGCTAGTGGTCTCTCCATGAACACTGAAGCTTTCTTT
TRBJ1-1 | TRBV5-1 | . | 15 | . | CASSLGGAGNTEAFF | TGCGCCAGCAGCTTGGGGGGGGCCGGGAACACTGAAGCTTTCTTT
TRBJ1-1 | TRBV11-3 | . | 18 | . | CASSLGPGQLEMNTEAFF | TGTGCCAGCAGCTTAGGTCCCGGCCAGTTGGAGATGAACACTGAAGCTTTCTTT
TRBJ1-5 | TRBV19 | . | 16 | TRBD1 | CASRIRDRGRNQPQHF | TGTGCCAGTAGGATTCGGGACAGGGGGAGGAATCAGCCCCAGCATTTT
TRBJ2-1 | TRBV29-1 | once | 15 | TRBD1 | CSVLNPGTGDNEQFF | TGCAGCGTGCTAAATCCCGGGACAGGGGACAATGAGCAGTTCTTC
TRBJ2-1 | TRBV6-5 | . | 13 | . | CASYDGVYNEQFF | TGTGCCAGCTATGACGGGGTCTACAATGAGCAGTTCTTC
TRBJ2-1 | TRBV5-8 | few | 14 | TRBD2 | CASSLDSGLDEQFF | TGTGCCAGCAGCTTGGATAGCGGGTTGGATGAGCAGTTCTTC
TRBJ2-6 | TRBV6-5 | . | 14 | . | CASTLVSGANVLTF | TGTGCCAGCACCTTAGTATCTGGGGCCAACGTCCTGACTTTC
TRBJ2-7 | TRBV13 | . | 13 | . | CASSLEGQDEQYF | TGTGCCAGCAGCTTAGAAGGCCAGGACGAGCAGTACTTC
TRBJ1-2 | TRBV6-6 | . | 15 | . | CASSSTVFDDYGYTF | TGTGCCAGCAGTTCGACAGTATTTGATGACTATGGCTACACCTTC
TRBJ2-5 | TRBV10-3 | . | 16 | . | CAISEVSLLGRETQYF | TGTGCCATCAGTGAAGTTAGTTTATTGGGTCGAGAGACCCAGTACTTC
TRBJ2-7 | TRBV6-1 | few | 14 | . | CASSEGAGPYEQYF | TGTGCCAGCAGTGAAGGAGCAGGTCCCTACGAGCAGTACTTC
TRBJ2-2 | TRBV7-6 | once | 14 | TRBD2 | CASSLTGGTGELFF | TGTGCCAGCAGCTTGACGGGGGGCACCGGGGAGCTGTTTTTT
TRBJ1-4 | TRBV28 | . | 16 | . | CASSLLVDSTNEKLFF | TGTGCCAGCAGTTTACTAGTTGATTCAACTAATGAAAAACTGTTTTTT
TRBJ2-2 | TRBV11-1 | . | 13 | . | CASSPQSAGELFF | TGTGCCAGCAGCCCCCAGTCAGCCGGGGAGCTGTTTTTT
TRBJ2-7 | TRBV6-4 | . | 12 | . | CASTPYPWEQYF | TGTGCCAGCACCCCTTACCCCTGGGAGCAGTACTTC
TRBJ2-3 | TRBV19 | . | 16 | . | CASSALSASTGDTQYF | TGTGCCAGTAGTGCCCTCAGCGCTAGTACGGGTGATACGCAGTATTTT
TRBJ2-7 | TRBV6-5 | . | 14 | TRBD2 | CASSTGGLSYEQYF | TGTGCCAGCTCGACGGGAGGGCTCTCCTACGAGCAGTACTTC
TRBJ2-2 | TRBV7-8 | . | 13 | . | CASRPGRTGELFF | TGTGCCAGCCGCCCGGGGCGCACCGGGGAGCTGTTTTTT
TRBJ2-7 | TRBV5-1 | . | 14 | . | CASSLYAGGYEQYF | TGCGCCAGCAGCTTGTATGCCGGGGGCTACGAGCAGTACTTC